This T cell receptor (beta chain) was obtained from a study of metastatic and nonmetastatic thyroid tumors. Turning to the study itself: Malignant and benign thyroid patients had repertoires compared in peripheral blood and tumor or nodule tissue.

In the authors' methods: Building a distant-metastasis classifier for papillary thyroid cancer drew on CDR3 differences across clinicopathological groups. Using MiXCR, TCRdb reanalyzed the PCR reads. TCRdb's processing, not the study's, gives the V and J calls here. This sample has tens of thousands of clones, with about an eighth found just once. General study results and limits: Reports indicated that malignant thyroid tumors showed significantly higher TCR beta diversity than benign nodules did, in blood and tumor.

The entire patient cohort was treatment-naive prior to thyroid surgery. V lost 4 bases to trimming and J lost 4 bases, with 13 bases between them. The CDR3 length is 14 residues. Germline V CDR1 and CDR2: ENHRY, SYGVKD. This clone was seen ten or more times. Its specificity is not known. The sequenced sample consisted of blood. The TCR originated in a female donor with papillary thyroid cancer or a benign thyroid nodule (not recorded which). Some clones in this sample may be carry-over from other donors' samples. The chain links TRBV10-3 to TRBJ1-1, with TRBD1 as a possible D gene (6 bases). The CDR3, as DNA: TGTGCCATCAGTGTGAACAGGGAGAGCACTGAAGCTTTCTTT. It is translated as CAISVNRESTEAFF.